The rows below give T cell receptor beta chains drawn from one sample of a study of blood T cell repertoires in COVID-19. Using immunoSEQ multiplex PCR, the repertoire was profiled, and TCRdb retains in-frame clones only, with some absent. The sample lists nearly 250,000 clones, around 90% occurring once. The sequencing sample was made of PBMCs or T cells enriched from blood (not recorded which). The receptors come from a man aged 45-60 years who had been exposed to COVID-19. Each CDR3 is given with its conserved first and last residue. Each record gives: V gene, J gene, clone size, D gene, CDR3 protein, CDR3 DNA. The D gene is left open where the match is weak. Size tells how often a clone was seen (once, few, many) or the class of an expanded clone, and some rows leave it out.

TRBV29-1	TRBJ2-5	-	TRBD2	CSVLASGRETQYF	TGCAGCGTTCTTGCTAGCGGGAGAGAGACCCAGTACTTC
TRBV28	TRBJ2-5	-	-	CASRSALIEETQYF	TGTGCCAGCAGATCCGCGCTGATAGAAGAGACCCAGTACTTC
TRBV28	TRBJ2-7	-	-	CASSLGAGYEQYF	TGTGCCAGCAGTTTGGGGGCAGGCTACGAGCAGTACTTC
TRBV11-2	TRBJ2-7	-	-	CASGRAAASLAEQYF	TGTGCCAGCGGACGAGCGGCGGCTAGCTTGGCCGAGCAGTACTTC
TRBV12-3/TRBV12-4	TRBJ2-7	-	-	CAGSQGNLREQYF	TGTGCCGGGTCACAGGGTAATCTAAGGGAGCAGTACTTC
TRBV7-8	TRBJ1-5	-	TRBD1	CASSLGQGNQPQHF	TGTGCCAGCAGCTTAGGACAGGGTAATCAGCCCCAGCATTTT
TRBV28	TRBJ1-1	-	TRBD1	CASGPLTGVNTEAFF	TGTGCCAGCGGGCCCCTGACAGGGGTTAACACTGAAGCTTTCTTT
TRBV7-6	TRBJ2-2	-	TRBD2	CASSVPSGGTGELFF	TGTGCCAGCAGCGTTCCTAGCGGGGGGACCGGGGAGCTGTTTTTT
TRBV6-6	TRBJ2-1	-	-	CASTSNPGSEQFF	TGTGCCAGCACCTCCAACCCAGGGTCTGAGCAGTTCTTC
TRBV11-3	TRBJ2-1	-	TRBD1	CASSPFDREEFF	TGTGCCAGCAGCCCCTTCGACAGGGAAGAGTTCTTC
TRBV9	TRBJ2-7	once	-	CASSVEWDTFYEQYF	TGTGCCAGCAGCGTAGAGTGGGACACTTTCTACGAGCAGTACTTC
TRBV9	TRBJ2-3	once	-	CASSVGGSTDTQYF	TGTGCCAGCAGCGTCGGCGGGAGCACAGATACGCAGTATTTT
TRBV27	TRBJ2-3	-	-	CASGTYSGSTDTQYF	TGTGCCAGCGGGACGTATAGCGGAAGCACAGATACGCAGTATTTT
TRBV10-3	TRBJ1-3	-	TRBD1	CAIKGAGGNTIYF	TGTGCCATCAAGGGGGCAGGGGGAAACACCATATATTTT
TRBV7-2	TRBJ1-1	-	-	CASSLFVQVEAFF	TGTGCCAGCAGCTTATTTGTTCAGGTGGAAGCTTTCTTT
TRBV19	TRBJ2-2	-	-	CASSYGRGGELFF	TGTGCCAGTAGTTATGGCCGAGGCGGGGAGCTGTTTTTT
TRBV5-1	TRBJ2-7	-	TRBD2	CASSLGTRRPYEQYF	TGCGCCAGCAGCCTGGGGACTAGGAGACCCTACGAGCAGTACTTC
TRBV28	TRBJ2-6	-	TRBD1	CASSPRTGSGANVLTF	TGTGCCAGCAGCCCCAGGACAGGCTCTGGGGCCAACGTCCTGACTTTC
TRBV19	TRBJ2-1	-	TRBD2	CASSIGRLAVLYNEQFF	TGTGCCAGTAGTATAGGGAGACTAGCGGTCCTCTACAATGAGCAGTTCTTC
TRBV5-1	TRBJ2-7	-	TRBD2	CASSPGGQLSYEQYF	TGCGCCAGCAGCCCGGGGGGGCAGCTCTCCTACGAGCAGTACTTC
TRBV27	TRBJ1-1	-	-	CASSLRTGTEAFF	TGTGCCAGCAGTTTACGTACAGGCACTGAAGCTTTCTTT
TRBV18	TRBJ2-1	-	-	CASSPVNRVSYNEQFF	TGTGCCAGCTCACCAGTCAACAGGGTGTCCTACAATGAGCAGTTCTTC
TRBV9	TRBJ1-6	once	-	CASSVGGSYNSPLHF	TGTGCCAGCAGCGTAGGGGGCAGCTATAATTCACCCCTCCACTTT
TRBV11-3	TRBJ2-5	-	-	CASSHRGETQYF	TGTGCCAGCAGCCACCGAGGAGAGACCCAGTACTTC
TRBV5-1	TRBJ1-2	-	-	CASSLVVGVDGYTF	TGCGCCAGCAGCTTGGTGGTCGGGGTCGATGGCTACACCTTC
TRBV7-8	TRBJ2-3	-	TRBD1	CASGIDRVQEYF	TGTGCCAGCGGCATAGACAGGGTTCAGGAGTATTTT
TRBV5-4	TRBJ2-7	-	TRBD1	CASSLKQGIYEQYF	TGTGCCAGCAGCTTGAAACAGGGGATTTACGAGCAGTACTTC